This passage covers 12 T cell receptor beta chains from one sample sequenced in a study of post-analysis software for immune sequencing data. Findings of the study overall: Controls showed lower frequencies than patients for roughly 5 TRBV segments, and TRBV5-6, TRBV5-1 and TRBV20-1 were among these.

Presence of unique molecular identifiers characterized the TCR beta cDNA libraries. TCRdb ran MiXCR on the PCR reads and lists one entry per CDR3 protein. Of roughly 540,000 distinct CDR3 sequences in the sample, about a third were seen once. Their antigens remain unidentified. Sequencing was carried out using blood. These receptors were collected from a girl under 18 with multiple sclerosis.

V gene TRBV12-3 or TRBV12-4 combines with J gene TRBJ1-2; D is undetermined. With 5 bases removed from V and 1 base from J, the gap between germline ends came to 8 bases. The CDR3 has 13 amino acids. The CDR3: CASSRRINYGYTF. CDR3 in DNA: TGTGCCAGCAGTAGACGGATTAACTATGGCTACACCTTC.

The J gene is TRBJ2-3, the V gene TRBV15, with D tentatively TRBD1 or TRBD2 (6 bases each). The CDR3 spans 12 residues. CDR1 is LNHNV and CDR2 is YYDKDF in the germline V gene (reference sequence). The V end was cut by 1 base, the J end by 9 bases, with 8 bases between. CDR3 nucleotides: TGTGCCACCAGCAGAGTAGGGGGGACGCAGTATTTT. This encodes CATSRVGGTQYF.

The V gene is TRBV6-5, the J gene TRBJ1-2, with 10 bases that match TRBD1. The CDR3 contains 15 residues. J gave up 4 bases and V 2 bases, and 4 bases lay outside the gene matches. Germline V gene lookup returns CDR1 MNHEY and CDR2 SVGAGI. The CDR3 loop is CASSYLRTGGYGYTF. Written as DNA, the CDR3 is TGTGCCAGCAGTTACCTGCGGACAGGGGGCTATGGCTACACCTTC.

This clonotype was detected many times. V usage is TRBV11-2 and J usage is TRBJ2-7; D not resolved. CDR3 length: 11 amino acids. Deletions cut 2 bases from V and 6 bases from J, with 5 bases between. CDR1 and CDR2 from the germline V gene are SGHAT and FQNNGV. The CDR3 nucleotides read TGTGCCAGCAGCTTATTTGGCGAGCAGTACTTC. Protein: CASSLFGEQYF.

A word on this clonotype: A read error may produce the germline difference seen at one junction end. The CDR3 sequence is CASRTGTSEYNEQVF. CDR3 sequence (DNA): TGCGCCAGCAGAACCGGGACTAGCGAGTACAATGAGCAGGTCTTC. The gene calls are TRBV5-1 and TRBJ2-1, with 10 positions matching TRBD2. Germline V CDR1 and CDR2: SGHRS, YFSETQ. The CDR3 contains 15 residues. The complete variable domain, with remaining parts taken from reference TRBV5-1 and TRBJ2-1, reads KAGVTQTPRYLIKTRGQQVTLSCSPISGHRSVSWYQQTPGQGLQFLFEYFSETQRNKGNFPGRFSGRQFSNSRSEMNVSTLELGDSALYLCASRTGTSEYNEQVFGPGTRLTVL.

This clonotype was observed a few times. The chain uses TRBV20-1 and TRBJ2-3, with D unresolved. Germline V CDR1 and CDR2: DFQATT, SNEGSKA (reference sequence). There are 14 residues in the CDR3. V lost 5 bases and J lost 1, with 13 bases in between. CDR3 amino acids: CSAGSPDGTDTQYF. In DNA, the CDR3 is TGCAGTGCTGGCAGTCCGGACGGCACAGATACGCAGTATTTT.

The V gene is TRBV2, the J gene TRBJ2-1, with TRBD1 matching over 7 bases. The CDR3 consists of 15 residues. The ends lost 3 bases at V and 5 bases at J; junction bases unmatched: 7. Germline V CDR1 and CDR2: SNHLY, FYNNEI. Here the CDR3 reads CASSEEGTDNNEQFF. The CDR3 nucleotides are TGTGCCAGCAGTGAGGAAGGGACAGACAACAATGAGCAGTTCTTC.

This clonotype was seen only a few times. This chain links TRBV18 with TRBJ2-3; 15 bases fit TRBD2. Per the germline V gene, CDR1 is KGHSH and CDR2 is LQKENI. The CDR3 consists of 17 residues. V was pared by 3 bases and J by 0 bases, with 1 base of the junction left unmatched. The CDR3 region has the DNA TGTGCCAGCTCACCGGGACTAGCGGGGGGAAGCACAGATACGCAGTATTTT. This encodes CASSPGLAGGSTDTQYF. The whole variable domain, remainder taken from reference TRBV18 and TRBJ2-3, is NAGVMQNPRHLVRRRGQEARLRCSPMKGHSHVYWYRQLPEEGLKFMVYLQKENIIDESGMPKERFSAEFPKEGPSILRIQQVVRGDSAAYFCASSPGLAGGSTDTQYFGPGTRLTVL.

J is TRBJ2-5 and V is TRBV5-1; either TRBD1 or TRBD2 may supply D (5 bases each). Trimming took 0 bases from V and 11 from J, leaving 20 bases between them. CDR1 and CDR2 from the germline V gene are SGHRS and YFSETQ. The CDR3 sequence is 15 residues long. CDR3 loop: CASSLVLDSDYEQYF. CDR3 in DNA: TGCGCCAGCAGCTTGGTGCTCGACAGCGACTACGAACAGTACTTC.

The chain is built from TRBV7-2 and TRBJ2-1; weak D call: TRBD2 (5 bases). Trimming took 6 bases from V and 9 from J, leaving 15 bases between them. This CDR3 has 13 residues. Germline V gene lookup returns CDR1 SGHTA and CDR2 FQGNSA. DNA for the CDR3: TGTGCCAGCAGTTCACTAGTGAGAACTGAGCAGTTCTTC. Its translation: CASSSLVRTEQFF.

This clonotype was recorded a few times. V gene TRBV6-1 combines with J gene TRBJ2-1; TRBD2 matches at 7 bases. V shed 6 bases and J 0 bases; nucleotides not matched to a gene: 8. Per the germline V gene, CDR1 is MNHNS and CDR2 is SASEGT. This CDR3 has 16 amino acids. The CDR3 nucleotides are TGTGCCAGCAGCCCAAGGAGGACTAGCTCCTACAATGAGCAGTTCTTC. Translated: CASSPRRTSSYNEQFF.

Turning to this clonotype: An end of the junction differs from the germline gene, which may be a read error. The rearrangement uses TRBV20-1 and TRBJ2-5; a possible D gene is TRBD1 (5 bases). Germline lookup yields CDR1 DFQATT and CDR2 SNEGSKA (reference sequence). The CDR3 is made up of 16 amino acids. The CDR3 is CSDRDNDRVYQETQYF. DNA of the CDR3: TGCAGTGATAGAGACAACGACAGAGTGTACCAAGAGACCCAGTACTTC.